This T cell receptor beta chain emerged from a study of graft-versus-host responses after intestinal transplantation. Remarks on this clone: The antigen remains undetermined.

The CDR3 is 13 residues long. Germline V CDR1 and CDR2: MRHNA, SNTAGT. The germline V and J ends were trimmed by 3 bases and 8 bases, with 11 bases remaining between them. This table comes from immunoSEQ multiplex PCR, and its TCRdb copy is limited to in-frame clones, with some not included. The sample contains about 130,000 clones, about nine tenths of which appear only once. V gene TRBV6-4 combines with J gene TRBJ2-1; possibly TRBD2 for D (6 bases). This sequence originates from a human donor who received an intestinal transplant. The specimen comprised unstimulated CD4+ T cells sorted from spleen or lymph node cells, sampled before intestinal transplant. This CDR3 is CASSEGGRDEQFF. The CDR3, as DNA: TGTGCCAGCAGTGAGGGGGGTCGGGATGAGCAGTTCTTC.